What follows are 26 T cell receptor beta chains derived from one specimen sequenced in a study of T-cell reconstitution after alpha-beta-depleted transplantation in children listed by TCRdb under 2016. Library preparation was by PCR. The data were produced on an Illumina HiSeq 2500. To normalize quantification of the TCRbeta repertoire, the TCR libraries were built with molecular barcoding that relied on unique molecular identifiers. Through fastp at Q25 and MiXCR, TCRdb rebuilt clones from the public reads, retaining in-frame beta chains. Duplicate CDR3 protein sequences are folded into a single record with the most common DNA and genes. This sample lists 450,000 to 600,000 distinct CDR3 sequences; under 15% were detected once. The ten largest clones represent 2% to 2.5% of the sample. In light of the paper, this sample's treatment or condition label describes: allogeneic hematopoietic cell transplantation with graft depleted of TCRalphabeta T cells and CD19 B cells.

The specimen was PBMCs, mostly from graft donor cells, collected 360 days after TCRalphabeta/CD19-depleted stem cell transplant. These receptor sequences come from a male patient between 10 and 17 years old who had a stem cell transplant for acute myeloid leukemia, so the T cells may come from the graft donor.

This rearrangement joins TRBV6-1 to TRBJ2-2; 10 bases are shared with TRBD1. The CDR3 consists of 15 residues. With V trimmed by 8 bases and J by 4 bases, 7 bases remained unmatched. Germline lookup yields CDR1 MNHNS and CDR2 SASEGT. CDR3 sequence reads: CASGDRGRVTGELFF. CDR3 coding DNA: TGTGCCAGCGGAGACAGGGGGCGAGTCACCGGGGAGCTGTTTTTT.

V usage is TRBV19 and J usage is TRBJ2-7, with 11 bases fitting TRBD2. The CDR3 contains 14 residues. The germline CDR1 and CDR2 sequences are LNHDA and SQIVND (reference sequence). Losses at the gene ends were 8 bases for V and 0 bases for J; bases not matched to a gene: 3. The CDR3 DNA follows: TGTGCCAGTCGGGGACTAGCGGACTCCTACGAGCAGTACTTC. It encodes CASRGLADSYEQYF.

In this sample, this clonotype turned up many times. CDR3 sequence (DNA): TGTGCCAGCAGTCTACAGGGGGGCGTGGGCTACGAGCAGTACTTC. It translates to CASSLQGGVGYEQYF. The chain carries TRBV12-3 or TRBV12-4 and TRBJ2-7, with TRBD1 matching over 8 bases. CDR3 size: 15 residues. V shed 5 bases, J shed 3 bases, and the junction held 9 bases outside the gene matches.

This clonotype was picked up a small number of times. The CDR3 sequence: CASSRSPGYNEQFF. In DNA, the CDR3 is TGTGCCAGCAGCCGTAGCCCCGGGTACAATGAGCAGTTCTTC. The chain combines TRBV9 with TRBJ2-1, with D hard to call. Germline values: CDR1 SGDLS, CDR2 YYNGEE. V gave up 4 bases and J gave up 4 bases, with 12 bases separating them. This CDR3 is 14 amino acids long.

This clonotype was detected only a few times. The chain has TRBV28 and TRBJ1-2, with a weak D call TRBD1 (5 bases). Germline V gene data show CDR1 as MDHEN and CDR2 as SYDVKM. Trimming shortened V by 1 base and J by 2 bases, and 17 bases separated the two germline ends. The CDR3 is 17 amino acids. The CDR3 region is CASSLYPVGDRNYGYTF. CDR3 bases: TGTGCCAGCAGTTTATATCCGGTCGGGGACCGAAACTATGGCTACACCTTC.

This clonotype was found many times. The rearrangement uses TRBV7-8 and TRBJ2-1, with 7 bases that match TRBD1. Germline CDR1 and CDR2: SGHVS and FQNEAQ. J gave up 2 bases and V 4 bases, and 8 bases lay outside the gene matches. There are 16 residues in the CDR3. CDR3 DNA sequence: TGTGCCAGCAGCTCCTCAGGGACAGCGGCCTACAATGAGCAGTTCTTC. This translates into CASSSSGTAAYNEQFF. The full variable domain, rest sourced from reference TRBV7-8 and TRBJ2-1, is GAGVSQSPRYKVAKRGQDVALRCDPISGHVSLFWYQQALGQGPEFLTYFQNEAQLDKSGLPSDRFFAERPEGSVSTLKIQRTQQEDSAVYLCASSSSGTAAYNEQFFGPGTRLTVL.

This clonotype was counted a few times. The gene calls are TRBV5-1 and TRBJ2-1; the D gene is possibly TRBD2 (6 bases). The V and J ends lost 4 bases and 13 bases respectively, with 24 bases between them. Germline V gives CDR1 SGHRS, CDR2 YFSETQ. The CDR3 is 15 amino acids. The CDR3 DNA sequence: TGCGCCAGCAGCCTGGAACGGCCCCAACTAGCCGCTCAGTTCTTC. Amino acids: CASSLERPQLAAQFF.

There are many counts of this clonotype. This chain connects TRBV28 to TRBJ2-5, with 7 positions matching TRBD2. CDR3 length: 14 amino acids. Germline trimming cut 5 bases from V and 2 bases from J; bases unmatched to any gene: 5. Germline V gives CDR1 MDHEN, CDR2 SYDVKM. The chain's CDR3 is CASSRAGQQETQYF. DNA for the CDR3: TGTGCCAGCAGTCGAGCGGGGCAGCAAGAGACCCAGTACTTC. The whole variable domain, remainder taken from reference TRBV28 and TRBJ2-5, is DVKVTQSSRYLVKRTGEKVFLECVQDMDHENMFWYRQDPGLGLRLIYFSYDVKMKEKGDIPEGYSVSREKKERFSLILESASTNQTSMYLCASSRAGQQETQYFGPGTRLLVL.

A remark on this clonotype: Compared with germline, one end of the junction differs, possibly owing to a read error. The V gene is TRBV12-3 or TRBV12-4, the J gene TRBJ2-1; 14 bases agree with TRBD2. The CDR3 is 19 residues long. CDR3 coding DNA: TGTGCCAGCTGTTTAAGGACTAGCGGGAGGTCGAGCTCCTACAATGAGCAGTTCTTC. It encodes CASCLRTSGRSSSYNEQFF.

The chain recombines TRBV2 with TRBJ2-7, with D maybe TRBD1 (8 bases). This CDR3 region has 19 residues. V was clipped by 0 bases and J by 0 bases, with 21 bases between them. Per the germline V gene, CDR1 is SNHLY and CDR2 is FYNNEI. CDR3 region: CASSEAGGPQGGVSYEQYF. The CDR3 DNA reads TGTGCCAGCAGTGAAGCGGGTGGACCACAGGGGGGGGTCTCCTACGAGCAGTACTTC.

This clonotype was detected only a few times. The CDR3 here is CASSQWDTGAYEQYF. As DNA, the CDR3 is TGTGCCAGCAGCCAATGGGACACGGGGGCCTACGAGCAGTACTTC. The V call is TRBV4-2, the J call TRBJ2-7; D is perhaps TRBD1 or TRBD2 (6 bases each). The V and J ends lost 2 bases and 2 bases respectively, with 13 bases between them. Per the germline V gene, CDR1 is LGHNA and CDR2 is YNFKEQ. This CDR3 contains 15 residues.

With regard to this clonotype: A read error may produce the germline difference seen at one junction end. The V gene is TRBV7-7, the J gene TRBJ2-2, with a tentative D call TRBD2 (6 bases). This CDR3 comprises 15 residues. In germline, CDR1 is SSHAT, CDR2 FNYEAQ (reference sequence). The CDR3 reads CASRPAGLNTGELFF. The CDR3, as DNA: TGTGCTAGCAGACCGGCGGGACTTAACACCGGGGAGCTGTTTTTT.

This clonotype was detected a few times. CDR3 protein: CSVLTGYNNEQFF. CDR3 DNA sequence: TGCAGCGTTCTGACAGGATATAACAATGAGCAGTTCTTC. The gene calls are TRBV29-1 and TRBJ2-1; D might be TRBD1 (6 bases). V lost 5 bases, J lost 5 bases, and 13 bases lay in between. CDR1 is SQVTM and CDR2 is ANQGSEA in the germline V gene. CDR3 length: 13 residues.

This clonotype was counted only a few times. The CDR3, as DNA: TGTGCCAGCAGCGGGGTTTCTCCGAACACCGGGGAGCTGTTTTTT. Its translation: CASSGVSPNTGELFF. The J gene is TRBJ2-2, the V gene TRBV7-3, with D unclear. Per germline, CDR1 SGHTA and CDR2 FQGTGA. The CDR3 is 15 residues long. V lost 5 bases to trimming and J lost 0 bases, with 10 bases between them.

This clonotype was observed a handful of times. The chain uses TRBV7-2 and TRBJ2-1; TRBD2 agrees at 7 bases. The J segment lost 4 bases and the V segment lost 4 bases, leaving 7 bases of the junction unmatched. The CDR3 length is 15 residues. Germline loops: CDR1 SGHTA, CDR2 FQGNSA. CDR3 sequence reads: CASSYAGTTYNEQFF. The CDR3 region has the DNA TGTGCCAGCAGCTACGCCGGGACTACATACAATGAGCAGTTCTTC.

The rearrangement links TRBV29-1 to TRBJ2-3; no definite D call. Germline V CDR1 and CDR2: SQVTM, ANQGSEA. V was clipped by 6 bases and J by 0 bases, with 10 bases between them. The CDR3 totals 13 residues. The chain's CDR3 is CSVTGRSTDTQYF. The CDR3 DNA is TGCAGCGTCACTGGACGGAGCACAGATACGCAGTATTTT.

This clonotype appeared a few times. The V gene is TRBV20-1, the J gene TRBJ2-3; D assignment may be TRBD1 or TRBD2 (7 bases each). The CDR3 spans 15 residues. The V end was cut by 6 bases, the J end by 1 base, with 17 bases between. Germline values: CDR1 DFQATT, CDR2 SNEGSKA (reference sequence). The CDR3 protein is CSAFWEGAGTDTQYF. The DNA of the CDR3 is TGCAGTGCGTTTTGGGAGGGGGCTGGCACAGATACGCAGTATTTT.

The chain combines TRBV2 with TRBJ1-2; the D gene is possibly TRBD1 (5 bases). Between the trimmed V and J ends, which lost 1 base and 4 bases, there was a span of 7 bases. The CDR3 runs to 13 residues. Germline assignment: CDR1 SNHLY and CDR2 FYNNEI. CDR3 nucleotide sequence: TGTGCCAGCAGTGAAGGGCAGGGCTATGGCTACACCTTC. Amino acid sequence: CASSEGQGYGYTF.

This clonotype came up many times. This chain uses TRBV29-1 with TRBJ2-3, with a possible D match to TRBD2 (6 bases). V was trimmed by 3 bases and J by 0 bases, leaving 10 bases between them. Germline V lookup: CDR1 SQVTM, CDR2 ANQGSEA. There are 14 residues in the CDR3. The CDR3 DNA sequence: TGCAGCGTTGACCCCCGGGAGAGCACAGATACGCAGTATTTT. Translating it yields CSVDPRESTDTQYF.

The V and J genes are TRBV29-1 and TRBJ1-1; possible D gene TRBD1, 5 bases. This CDR3 spans 16 amino acids. V was cut by 8 bases and J by 8 bases, with 30 bases left in between. The germline V gene encodes CDR1 SQVTM and CDR2 ANQGSEA. This chain's CDR3 is CSTRMGVSGGGREAFF. Here the CDR3 DNA reads TGCAGCACGCGGATGGGCGTATCTGGGGGGGGTAGAGAAGCTTTCTTT.

The chain is built from TRBV20-1 and TRBJ2-7, with 11 bases fitting TRBD2. Trimming cost V 5 bases and J 2 bases; bases outside gene matches: 11. The V gene's germline CDR1 is DFQATT and CDR2 SNEGSKA (reference sequence). The CDR3 is made up of 16 amino acids. In DNA, the CDR3 is TGCAGTGCTGCCCCGCCCCGACTAGCGGGACCCTACGAGCAGTACTTC. Translated, it gives CSAAPPRLAGPYEQYF.

This clonotype was counted a few times. The V gene is TRBV14, the J gene TRBJ2-3; D not certain. From germline, CDR1 is SGHDN and CDR2 FVKESK. CDR3 length: 16 residues. V lost 0 bases to trimming and J lost 1 base, with 11 bases between them. In DNA, the CDR3 is TGTGCCAGCAGCCAAGACCGACTCGATCGCACAGATACGCAGTATTTT. Encoded protein: CASSQDRLDRTDTQYF. Together with reference TRBV14 and TRBJ2-3, the CDR3 gives the full variable domain: EAGVTQFPSHSVIEKGQTVTLRCDPISGHDNLYWYRRVMGKEIKFLLHFVKESKQDESGMPNNRFLAERTGGTYSTLKVQPAELEDSGVYFCASSQDRLDRTDTQYFGPGTRLTVL.

This clonotype has a count of ten or more. The chain recombines TRBV20-1 with TRBJ2-3; D gene uncertain. Per the germline V gene, CDR1 is DFQATT and CDR2 is SNEGSKA (reference sequence). Trimming left V 2 bases short and J 8 bases short, with 11 bases between. This CDR3 is 12 amino acids long. The CDR3 DNA sequence: TGCAGTGCTAGAAGCCCCCCGGGTACGCAGTATTTT. It yields the protein CSARSPPGTQYF.

This chain connects TRBV7-8 to TRBJ2-7; 11 bases are a match to TRBD1. The germline gives CDR1 SGHVS, CDR2 FQNEAQ. Losses at the gene ends were 5 bases for V and 0 bases for J; bases not matched to a gene: 6. The length of the CDR3 is 16 residues. CDR3 coding DNA: TGTGCCAGCAGCCCCGGACAGGGGGCCAGCTCCTACGAGCAGTACTTC. It codes for CASSPGQGASSYEQYF.

The rearrangement uses TRBV19 and TRBJ2-4; D assignment may be TRBD1 or TRBD2 (6 bases each). The germline gives CDR1 LNHDA, CDR2 SQIVND (reference sequence). This CDR3 contains 16 residues. V lost 10 bases and J lost 3, with 22 bases in between. The CDR3 DNA is TGTGCCACCCCGGGTCGGGGGCGGGATGTCAAAAACATTCAGTACTTC. Encoded protein: CATPGRGRDVKNIQYF.

This clonotype came up a few times. In nucleotides, the CDR3 is TGCAGCCCTCGGGTAGCGGGACCCTACAATGAGCAGTTCTTC. This encodes CSPRVAGPYNEQFF. V and J are TRBV29-1 and TRBJ2-1; 8 nucleotides align to TRBD2. The CDR3 totals 14 residues. Germline V gives CDR1 SQVTM, CDR2 ANQGSEA. Trimming took 8 bases from V and 2 from J; bases not matched to a gene: 8.